These 27 T cell receptor beta chains share one sample of origin, sequenced in a study of T cell responses to AZD1222 COVID-19 vaccine. Repertoires were generated with immunoSEQ multiplex PCR, while TCRdb's copy carries only in-frame clones and drops some. The sample shows roughly 200,000 clones, 92% of them seen only once. The input for sequencing was peripheral blood, taken on day 0 of AZD1222 vaccination. These receptors were obtained from an adult in good health.

The V call is TRBV4-1, the J call TRBJ1-5; D is ambiguous. V lost 3 bases and J lost 0, with 9 bases in between. The CDR3 has 15 amino acids. Per germline, CDR1 MGHRA and CDR2 YSYEKL. CDR3 loop: CASSQGDGSNQPQHF. The CDR3 DNA reads as TGCGCCAGCAGCCAGGGAGACGGTAGCAATCAGCCCCAGCATTTT.

This chain uses TRBV27 with TRBJ2-7; D gene unclear. CDR1 is MNHEY and CDR2 is SMNVEV in the germline V gene (reference sequence). V gave up 4 bases and J gave up 6 bases, with 16 bases separating them. CDR3 size: 14 residues. CDR3 nucleotides: TGTGCCAGCAGTTATCGTGGTGGGCAGTCCGAGCAGTACTTC. Protein: CASSYRGGQSEQYF.

This chain joins TRBV24-1 and TRBJ1-6; possibly TRBD1 for D (6 bases). The CDR3 extends over 16 amino acids. Germline V gives CDR1 KGHDR, CDR2 SFDVKD. V lost 11 bases to trimming and J lost 6 bases, with 22 bases between them. The CDR3 loop reads CAKGGRDSHPNSPLHF. For the CDR3, the DNA is TGTGCCAAAGGGGGGAGGGACTCACATCCTAATTCACCCCTCCACTTT.

The V gene is TRBV5-8, the J gene TRBJ2-5; the D is unclear. V gave up 3 bases and J gave up 5 bases, with 8 bases separating them. Per germline, CDR1 SGHTS and CDR2 YDEGEE. The CDR3 extends over 12 amino acids. The CDR3 sequence is CASSWSRETQYF. CDR3 DNA: TGTGCCAGCAGCTGGAGTCGGGAGACCCAGTACTTC. Full variable domain (missing parts from reference TRBV5-8 and TRBJ2-5): EAGVTQSPTHLIKTRGQQATLRCSPISGHTSVYWYQQALGLGLQFLLWYDEGEERNRGNFPPRFSGRQFPNYSSELNVNALELEDSALYLCASSWSRETQYFGPGTRLLVL.

The chain carries TRBV4-2 and TRBJ1-2; D unclear. This CDR3 spans 15 amino acids. V was cut by 5 bases and J by 4 bases, with 17 bases left in between. The germline V gene encodes CDR1 LGHNA and CDR2 YNFKEQ. Written as DNA, the CDR3 is TGTGCCAGCAGCGGCGGGCGGAGTAAGGGCTATGGCTACACCTTC. This encodes CASSGGRSKGYGYTF.

This chain joins TRBV7-6 and TRBJ1-3; D possibly corresponds to TRBD1 (5 bases). V shed 6 bases and J shed 3 bases, with 18 bases lying between them. The CDR3 extends over 16 amino acids. Per germline, CDR1 SGHVS and CDR2 FNYEAQ. This CDR3 reads CASSVQTGELGNTIYF. CDR3 coding DNA: TGTGCCAGCAGTGTCCAAACAGGAGAACTTGGAAACACCATATATTTT.

This chain connects TRBV9 to TRBJ2-7, with D tentatively TRBD1 (6 bases). Germline V gives CDR1 SGDLS, CDR2 YYNGEE. This CDR3 has 14 residues. With 4 bases removed from V and 4 bases from J, the gap between germline ends came to 15 bases. The CDR3 DNA follows: TGTGCCAGCAGCCCATCGACAGGCAGGTACGAGCAGTACTTC. Translation gives CASSPSTGRYEQYF. Complete variable domain (other parts from reference TRBV9 and TRBJ2-7): DSGVTQTPKHLITATGQRVTLRCSPRSGDLSVYWYQQSLDQGLQFLIQYYNGEERAKGNILERFSAQQFPDLHSELNLSSLELGDSALYFCASSPSTGRYEQYFGPGTRLTVT.

This rearrangement joins TRBV11-2 to TRBJ2-3, with D possibly being TRBD1 (6 bases). V was trimmed by 1 base and J by 0 bases, leaving 11 bases between them. Germline CDR1 and CDR2: SGHAT and FQNNGV. This CDR3 region has 16 residues. CDR3 sequence reads: CASSLAGEISTDTQYF. The DNA of the CDR3 is TGTGCCAGCAGCTTAGCAGGGGAGATAAGCACAGATACGCAGTATTTT.

The chain joins TRBV13 to TRBJ1-6, with a possible D match to TRBD1 (5 bases). The germline CDR1 and CDR2 sequences are PRHDT and FYEKMQ (reference sequence). V dropped 4 bases and J dropped 7 bases, with 17 bases sitting between them. The CDR3 spans 16 residues. The CDR3 loop is CASSYYSGTTNSPLHF. CDR3 bases: TGTGCCAGCAGCTATTATTCCGGGACGACGAATTCACCCCTCCACTTT.

The chain carries TRBV2 and TRBJ2-7; TRBD1 is a possible D gene (6 bases). Trimming stripped 9 bases from V and 3 bases from J, with 12 bases between. Per the germline V gene, CDR1 is SNHLY and CDR2 is FYNNEI. This CDR3 region has 12 residues. The DNA for the CDR3 is TGTGCCAGTAGACAGGCCAACTACGAGCAGTACTTC. Its translation is CASRQANYEQYF.

This clone was recorded only once. This chain joins TRBV7-9 and TRBJ2-6, with a weak D call TRBD1 (6 bases). CDR3 length: 17 amino acids. V lost 4 bases to trimming and J lost 0 bases, with 13 bases between them. Germline V CDR1 and CDR2: SEHNR, FQNEAQ (reference sequence). The CDR3 DNA follows: TGTGCCAGCAGCTCGGGACAAGGCCTCTCTGGGGCCAACGTCCTGACTTTC. This translates into CASSSGQGLSGANVLTF. Looking up the rest from reference TRBV7-9 and TRBJ2-6 gives the full variable domain: DTGVSQNPRHKITKRGQNVTFRCDPISEHNRLYWYRQTLGQGPEFLTYFQNEAQLEKSRLLSDRFSAERPKGSFSTLEIQRTEQGDSAMYLCASSSGQGLSGANVLTFGAGSRLTVL.

The V call is TRBV24-1, the J call TRBJ1-5; D possibly corresponds to TRBD1 (5 bases). Between the trimmed V and J ends, which lost 6 bases and 5 bases, there was a span of 10 bases. Germline V gives CDR1 KGHDR, CDR2 SFDVKD. The CDR3 extends over 13 amino acids. Here the CDR3 reads CATSQGFDQPQHF. The CDR3, as DNA: TGTGCCACCAGTCAGGGTTTCGATCAGCCCCAGCATTTT.

A single count supports this clone. The chain combines TRBV4-2 with TRBJ2-2; unclear D gene. The CDR3 contains 15 residues. The germline V gene has CDR1 LGHNA and CDR2 YNFKEQ. V lost 0 bases and J 7 bases, leaving 12 bases between the germline ends. The CDR3 DNA is TGTGCCAGCAGCCAAGAGTATCATCAGGTCGGGGAGCTGTTTTTT. Translated, it gives CASSQEYHQVGELFF.

The genes are TRBV28 and TRBJ1-4, with 7 bases aligning to TRBD1. The CDR3 has 14 residues. J was trimmed by 8 bases and V by 4 bases; bases with no gene match: 7. Per germline, CDR1 MDHEN and CDR2 SYDVKM. The CDR3: CASSSGQEGEKLFF. The CDR3 DNA follows: TGTGCCAGCAGTTCCGGACAGGAGGGGGAAAAACTGTTTTTT. Together with reference TRBV28 and TRBJ1-4, the CDR3 gives the full variable domain: DVKVTQSSRYLVKRTGEKVFLECVQDMDHENMFWYRQDPGLGLRLIYFSYDVKMKEKGDIPEGYSVSREKKERFSLILESASTNQTSMYLCASSSGQEGEKLFFGSGTQLSVL.

J is TRBJ2-7 and V is TRBV7-6; perhaps TRBD2 as D (6 bases). V lost 1 base to trimming and J lost 0 bases, with 10 bases between them. The germline V gene encodes CDR1 SGHVS and CDR2 FNYEAQ. CDR3 length: 15 residues. The CDR3 loop reads CASSLEAGSSYEQYF. The CDR3 nucleotides are TGTGCCAGCAGCTTAGAGGCGGGAAGCTCCTACGAGCAGTACTTC.

The rearrangement links TRBV9 to TRBJ1-4; D remains unclear. There are 14 residues in the CDR3. Per the germline V gene, CDR1 is SGDLS and CDR2 is YYNGEE. V was clipped by 0 bases and J by 8 bases, with 11 bases between them. The CDR3 nucleotides are TGTGCCAGCAGCGTAGGTCAGGCGGGGGAAAAACTGTTTTTT. Its protein is CASSVGQAGEKLFF.

The chain joins TRBV7-9 to TRBJ1-3; D call uncertain. This CDR3 has 14 amino acids. Trimming pared 1 base from V and 2 bases from J, leaving 6 bases between. CDR1 is SEHNR, CDR2 FQNEAQ, per germline (reference sequence). The CDR3 reads CASSLVSTGNTIYF. CDR3 coding DNA: TGTGCCAGCAGCTTAGTGTCAACTGGAAACACCATATATTTT.

This clone was recorded once. The gene calls are TRBV7-9 and TRBJ2-1; 8 bases map to TRBD1. With V trimmed by 4 bases and J by 6 bases, 8 bases remained unmatched. Germline values: CDR1 SEHNR, CDR2 FQNEAQ (reference sequence). CDR3 length: 15 amino acids. As DNA, the CDR3 is TGTGCCAGCAGCTGGCGACAGGGGAGGTTCAATGAGCAGTTCTTC. Translated, it gives CASSWRQGRFNEQFF.

The chain has TRBV1 and TRBJ2-1; the D call TRBD1 from the table was never checked on the DNA. TRBV1 is termed a pseudogene. The CDR3 runs 16 residues. CDR3 nucleotides: TGCACCAGCAGCCTTCATACGGGACAACCCTACAATGAGCAGTTCTTC. It is translated as CTSSLHTGQPYNEQFF.

This clone has just one count. The rearrangement links TRBV7-9 to TRBJ1-1, with TRBD1 matching 11 bases. This CDR3 spans 16 amino acids. V was pared by 5 bases and J by 2 bases, with 7 bases of the junction left unmatched. CDR1 and CDR2 from the germline V gene are SEHNR and FQNEAQ (reference sequence). CDR3: CASSRGTGGGNTEAFF. The CDR3 DNA sequence: TGTGCCAGCAGCCGAGGGACAGGGGGAGGAAACACTGAAGCTTTCTTT.

The gene calls are TRBV7-8 and TRBJ2-3; D unresolved. The CDR3 is 15 residues long. V lost 1 base to trimming and J lost 6 bases, with 14 bases between them. Germline-derived CDR1 and CDR2 are SGHVS and FQNEAQ. This chain's CDR3 is CASSLVGLTTDTQYF. CDR3 DNA sequence: TGTGCCAGCAGCTTAGTAGGCCTGACGACGGATACGCAGTATTTT.

The chain uses TRBV30 and TRBJ1-1; D not resolved. In germline, CDR1 is GTSNPN, CDR2 SVGIG (reference sequence). The CDR3 spans 11 residues. The V gene lost 7 bases and the J gene lost 1 base, with 7 bases spanning the gap. The CDR3 nucleotides are TGTGCCTACAAGAAGAACACTGAAGCTTTCTTT. It codes for CAYKKNTEAFF.

V usage is TRBV6-5 and J usage is TRBJ2-2; 9 bases are a match to TRBD1. The CDR3 totals 16 residues. V was pared by 4 bases and J by 4 bases, with 7 bases of the junction left unmatched. Per germline, CDR1 MNHEY and CDR2 SVGAGI. The CDR3 nucleotides are TGTGCCAGCAGTTCGCTCGGACAGGGGAGCACCGGGGAGCTGTTTTTT. Its protein is CASSSLGQGSTGELFF.

The V gene is TRBV10-1, the J gene TRBJ2-2; D tentatively fits TRBD1 or TRBD2 (5 bases each). Germline V gene data show CDR1 as WNHNN and CDR2 as SYGVQD (reference sequence). The CDR3 spans 15 residues. V shed 4 bases and J shed 8 bases, with 17 bases lying between them. The chain's CDR3 is CASSGGFGAEGELFF. The CDR3 nucleotides are TGCGCCAGCAGTGGAGGTTTCGGGGCGGAAGGGGAGCTGTTTTTT.

The chain has TRBV28 and TRBJ2-3, with TRBD2 matching over 7 bases. The CDR3 runs to 13 residues. The germline V gene encodes CDR1 MDHEN and CDR2 SYDVKM. Losses at the gene ends were 8 bases for V and 10 bases for J; bases not matched to a gene: 12. The CDR3 loop reads CASGPITSAAQYF. In nucleotides, the CDR3 is TGTGCCAGCGGCCCGATCACTAGCGCGGCGCAGTATTTT.

V gene TRBV19 combines with J gene TRBJ1-6, with D unclear. Germline CDR1 and CDR2: LNHDA and SQIVND (reference sequence). This CDR3 is built from 12 residues. Trimming took 6 bases from V and 6 from J, leaving 6 bases between them. The CDR3 loop reads CASRDPNSPLHF. CDR3 coding DNA: TGTGCCAGTAGAGACCCTAATTCACCCCTCCACTTT.

The chain has TRBV4-1 and TRBJ1-2; perhaps TRBD1 as D (5 bases). Trimming pared 1 base from V and 8 bases from J, leaving 11 bases between. This CDR3 has 13 residues. Germline-derived CDR1 and CDR2 are MGHRA and YSYEKL. The CDR3 region has the DNA TGCGCCAGCAGCCAAGTGCCAGGGCGCGGCTACACCTTC. Translated: CASSQVPGRGYTF.